The 18 T cell receptor beta chains below all came from one sample that was sequenced in a study of CD8 T cells in Susac syndrome. When the RNA was reverse transcribed, random hexamers were used with an input of roughly 0.5 to 1 ug. TCRdb reanalysed the immunoSEQ multiplex PCR reads using MiXCR and keeps one entry per CDR3 protein. The sample records some 77,000 distinct CDR3 sequences, 85% to 95% being singletons. The sample was CD4+ T cells from PBMCs. These receptors all stem from a human donor with Susac syndrome.

The chain joins TRBV29-1 to TRBJ1-3; D remains ambiguous. The V gene lost 5 bases and the J gene lost 0 bases, with 5 bases spanning the gap. This CDR3 spans 12 amino acids. CDR1 SQVTM and CDR2 ANQGSEA come from the germline V gene. CDR3 sequence (DNA): TGCAGCGTTCAGAGCTCTGGAAACACCATATATTTT. Its protein product is CSVQSSGNTIYF.

This chain joins TRBV6-5 and TRBJ2-7, with D tentatively TRBD2 (6 bases). The CDR3 is made up of 14 amino acids. The germline CDR1 and CDR2 sequences are MNHEY and SVGAGI. The germline V and J ends were trimmed by 6 bases and 6 bases, with 18 bases remaining between them. CDR3 in amino acids: CASSLLIVGGEQYF. The DNA of the CDR3 is TGTGCCAGCAGCCTCCTGATTGTGGGGGGCGAGCAGTACTTC.

The sample holds one count of this clonotype. V gene TRBV15 combines with J gene TRBJ1-5, with D tentatively TRBD1 (5 bases). V was cut by 0 bases and J by 5 bases, with 17 bases left in between. In germline, CDR1 is LNHNV, CDR2 YYDKDF (reference sequence). The CDR3 runs 17 residues. The CDR3 loop reads CATSRDVPRAQHQPQHF. The DNA of the CDR3 is TGTGCCACCAGCAGAGACGTTCCCAGGGCTCAGCATCAGCCCCAGCATTTT.

The V call is TRBV4-2, the J call TRBJ2-2; 9 nucleotides line up with TRBD2. Trimming removed 2 bases from V and 5 bases from J; junction bases left unmatched: 12. Germline CDR1 is LGHNA and CDR2 is YNFKEQ. The CDR3 is made up of 18 amino acids. The CDR3 sequence is CASSQRQGGTSRTGELFF. The CDR3 coding sequence is TGTGCCAGCAGCCAACGCCAGGGGGGGACTAGCAGAACCGGGGAGCTGTTTTTT.

The chain has TRBV27 and TRBJ1-1; D perhaps matches TRBD1 (6 bases). The CDR3 is made up of 14 amino acids. V lost 6 bases to trimming and J lost 5 bases, with 16 bases between them. Germline V lookup: CDR1 MNHEY, CDR2 SMNVEV (reference sequence). The CDR3: CASSLQGVGTEAFF. The CDR3 DNA is TGTGCCAGCAGCCTACAGGGAGTAGGTACTGAAGCTTTCTTT.

The CDR3: CASSPGPGSFVQYF. The CDR3 coding sequence is TGTGCCAGCAGTCCAGGACCGGGAAGTTTCGTGCAGTACTTC. V is TRBV12-3 or TRBV12-4 and J is TRBJ2-7; D is possibly TRBD2 (5 bases). Trimming removed 5 bases at V and 9 bases at J, with 20 bases between. The CDR3 loop spans 14 amino acids.

V is TRBV7-2 and J is TRBJ2-3; 9 nucleotides match TRBD1. This CDR3 has 15 residues. Trimming cost V 4 bases and J 6 bases; bases outside gene matches: 8. CDR1 and CDR2 (germline): SGHTA, FQGNSA. CDR3 residues: CASSSRTGAGDTQYF. CDR3 coding DNA: TGTGCCAGCAGCTCAAGGACAGGGGCTGGGGATACGCAGTATTTT. Full variable domain (missing parts from reference TRBV7-2 and TRBJ2-3): GAGVSQSPSNKVTEKGKDVELRCDPISGHTALYWYRQSLGQGLEFLIYFQGNSAPDKSGLPSDRFSAERTGGSVSTLTIQRTQQEDSAVYLCASSSRTGAGDTQYFGPGTRLTVL.

This clonotype was counted a single time. This chain connects TRBV5-1 to TRBJ2-7; 9 nucleotides agree with TRBD1. CDR1 SGHRS and CDR2 YFSETQ come from the germline V gene. The CDR3 is 14 amino acids. J was trimmed by 5 bases and V by 7 bases; bases with no gene match: 10. The CDR3 nucleotides read TGCGCCAGCGGTATAAGGACAGGGGACCACGAGCAGTACTTC. Protein sequence: CASGIRTGDHEQYF.

This clonotype was counted only a few times. CDR3 sequence reads: CASSPGTSGTQETQYF. CDR3 in DNA: TGTGCCAGCAGCCCAGGGACTAGCGGAACACAAGAGACCCAGTACTTC. V usage is TRBV7-2 and J usage is TRBJ2-5; the match to TRBD2 covers 11 bases. Trimming took 5 bases from V and 2 from J; bases not matched to a gene: 7. Germline V gives CDR1 SGHTA, CDR2 FQGNSA. The length of the CDR3 is 16 residues.

The V call is TRBV7-2, the J call TRBJ2-2; 7 positions match TRBD1. With V trimmed by 5 bases and J by 6 bases, 6 bases remained unmatched. Looked up from germline, CDR1 is SGHTA and CDR2 is FQGNSA. CDR3 size: 14 residues. Here the CDR3 DNA reads TGTGCCAGCAGCAGGGGGCCGGATTCCGGGGAGCTGTTTTTT. Amino acids: CASSRGPDSGELFF.

The chain employs TRBV10-3 and TRBJ1-1; D remains ambiguous. Germline values: CDR1 ENHRY, CDR2 SYGVKD. The germline V and J ends were trimmed by 11 bases and 2 bases, with 12 bases remaining between them. The CDR3 has 12 residues. CDR3 residues: CASLSDNTEAFF. The CDR3 nucleotides read TGTGCCTCCCTTTCGGACAACACTGAAGCTTTCTTT.

On this clonotype itself: One junction end disagrees with the germline gene, perhaps due to a read error. The chain has TRBV30 and TRBJ1-2; TRBD1 matches at 9 bases. Looked up from germline, CDR1 is GTSNPN and CDR2 is SVGIG (reference sequence). The length of the CDR3 is 13 residues. CDR3 bases: TGTGCCCGGAGTACAGGGGGCGACTATGGCTACACCTTC. Translating gives CARSTGGDYGYTF.

Comment on this clonotype: One end of the junction varies from germline; a read error may be responsible. This chain joins TRBV15 and TRBJ2-3; D ambiguous. The V gene's germline CDR1 is LNHNV and CDR2 YYDKDF (reference sequence). The CDR3 has 13 residues. CDR3 sequence (DNA): TGTGCCACCAACAGAGATGGGTTAGATACGCAGTATTTT. It yields the protein CATNRDGLDTQYF.

The table lists this clonotype with a count of one. This chain joins TRBV3-1 and TRBJ2-7; 9 nucleotides agree with TRBD2. The CDR3 has 15 amino acids. The germline CDR1 and CDR2 sequences are LGHDT and YNNKEL (reference sequence). Trimming took 4 bases from V and 6 from J; bases not matched to a gene: 10. CDR3 in DNA: TGTGCCAGCAGCCTCAAAGCGGGAGGAGGCCTCGAGCAGTACTTC. As protein: CASSLKAGGGLEQYF.

The rearrangement uses TRBV20-1 and TRBJ2-5, with TRBD2 matching 11 bases. Germline CDR1 is DFQATT and CDR2 is SNEGSKA (reference sequence). Trimming cost V 6 bases and J 0 bases; bases outside gene matches: 3. The CDR3 is 14 residues long. The CDR3 protein is CSAQGLADQETQYF. Written as DNA, the CDR3 is TGCAGTGCACAGGGACTAGCGGACCAAGAGACCCAGTACTTC.

The chain has TRBV7-2 and TRBJ1-1; possibly TRBD1 for D (6 bases). This CDR3 has 14 residues. V dropped 2 bases and J dropped 8 bases, with 15 bases sitting between them. Germline V CDR1 and CDR2: SGHTA, FQGNSA. CDR3 in amino acids: CASSLTRGQGEAFF. DNA for the CDR3: TGTGCCAGCAGCTTAACCCGGGGGCAGGGAGAAGCTTTCTTT.

The CDR3 loop reads CASSSGRGTYNEQFF. The CDR3 region has the DNA TGTGCCAGCAGCTCCGGCAGGGGGACCTACAATGAGCAGTTCTTC. The J gene is TRBJ2-1, the V gene TRBV7-2, with 7 bases fitting TRBD1. Trimming removed 4 bases from V and 2 bases from J; junction bases left unmatched: 5. CDR1 is SGHTA, CDR2 FQGNSA, per germline. The CDR3 is made up of 15 amino acids.

The V call is TRBV30, the J call TRBJ2-3; TRBD2 agrees at 11 bases. CDR3 length: 16 residues. J was trimmed by 2 bases and V by 4 bases; bases with no gene match: 8. The V gene's germline CDR1 is GTSNPN and CDR2 SVGIG (reference sequence). In DNA, the CDR3 is TGTGCCTGGATAGGACGGACTAGCGGGTACACAGATACGCAGTATTTT. Its protein product is CAWIGRTSGYTDTQYF. The full variable domain, its missing parts supplied by reference TRBV30 and TRBJ2-3, is SQTIHQWPATLVQPVGSPLSLECTVEGTSNPNLYWYRQAAGRGLQLLFYSVGIGQISSEVPQNLSASRPQDRQFILSSKKLLLSDSGFYLCAWIGRTSGYTDTQYFGPGTRLTVL.